The 21 T cell receptor beta chains given below trace back to one sample, sequenced in a study of cytomegalovirus exposure and HLA in healthy donors. The protocol was immunoSEQ multiplex PCR, while the TCRdb copy is restricted to in-frame clones and leaves out a portion. The table has 150,000 to 200,000 clones, about 81% seen once. Sample: PBMCs. These receptors all come from a woman aged 25 to 39 in good health and CMV-seronegative.

V is TRBV2 and J is TRBJ1-3, with no clear D. Trimming shortened V by 7 bases and J by 0 bases, and 19 bases separated the two germline ends. This CDR3 region has 17 residues. The germline CDR1 and CDR2 sequences are SNHLY and FYNNEI. Here the CDR3 DNA reads TGTGCCAGCATAGGGTGGAAAGCGGGCTTCTCTGGAAACACCATATATTTT. It encodes CASIGWKAGFSGNTIYF.

V gene TRBV14 combines with J gene TRBJ1-4; a weak D match, TRBD1 (5 bases). This CDR3 has 14 amino acids. The germline CDR1 and CDR2 sequences are SGHDN and FVKESK. Trimming took off 4 bases at V and 8 bases at J, with 14 bases between the two ends. The DNA for the CDR3 is TGTGCCAGCAGCCGGCCCAGGGATGGAGAAAAACTGTTTTTT. Its protein is CASSRPRDGEKLFF. Looking up the rest from reference TRBV14 and TRBJ1-4 gives the full variable domain: EAGVTQFPSHSVIEKGQTVTLRCDPISGHDNLYWYRRVMGKEIKFLLHFVKESKQDESGMPNNRFLAERTGGTYSTLKVQPAELEDSGVYFCASSRPRDGEKLFFGSGTQLSVL.

The chain combines TRBV2 with TRBJ2-7, with TRBD1 as a possible D gene (5 bases). The CDR3 consists of 16 residues. V lost 2 bases and J 4 bases, leaving 18 bases between the germline ends. Germline values: CDR1 SNHLY, CDR2 FYNNEI. The CDR3 region has the DNA TGTGCCAGCAGTGAAAGGTTGGGGCAGGGTATTTACGAGCAGTACTTC. This sequence encodes CASSERLGQGIYEQYF.

The chain couples TRBV6-5 to TRBJ2-1; D remains ambiguous. V was trimmed by 0 bases and J by 4 bases, leaving 13 bases between them. The CDR3 extends over 16 amino acids. Per the germline V gene, CDR1 is MNHEY and CDR2 is SVGAGI. CDR3 amino acids: CASSYSTRRMYNEQFF. CDR3 DNA sequence: TGTGCCAGCAGTTACTCGACGCGGCGAATGTACAATGAGCAGTTCTTC.

The chain links TRBV30 to TRBJ1-1, with D possibly matching TRBD1 (6 bases). This CDR3 comprises 14 residues. V was pared by 4 bases and J by 0 bases, with 12 bases between. The germline gives CDR1 GTSNPN, CDR2 SVGIG (reference sequence). CDR3 in amino acids: CAWKLTGLNTEAFF. As DNA, the CDR3 is TGTGCCTGGAAATTGACAGGATTGAACACTGAAGCTTTCTTT.

This clone was seen a few times. The V and J genes are TRBV5-6 and TRBJ2-1, with 13 bases lining up with TRBD2. The junction had 14 bases not matched to a gene; V was cut back by 4 bases and J by 7 bases. This CDR3 has 18 residues. Germline V CDR1 and CDR2: SGHDT, YYEEEE. DNA of the CDR3: TGTGCCAGCAGCCGAGACCCACTAGCGGGAGGGTTGTGGAATGAGCAGTTCTTC. It specifies CASSRDPLAGGLWNEQFF.

The count of this clone is one. The J gene is TRBJ2-5, the V gene TRBV6-5, with D maybe TRBD2 (5 bases). This CDR3 comprises 15 residues. Germline V gene sequence: CDR1 MNHEY, CDR2 SVGAGI. V lost 7 bases and J 3 bases, leaving 18 bases between the germline ends. CDR3 loop: CASIAGAGKKETQYF. DNA for the CDR3: TGTGCCAGCATCGCGGGTGCAGGAAAAAAAGAGACCCAGTACTTC.

Only one count was recorded for this clone. V and J are TRBV5-1 and TRBJ1-1, with 10 bases that match TRBD1. J was trimmed by 5 bases and V by 4 bases; bases with no gene match: 5. CDR1 is SGHRS and CDR2 is YFSETQ in the germline V gene. The CDR3 runs 14 residues. The chain's CDR3 is CASSRQGAATEAFF. As DNA, the CDR3 is TGCGCCAGCAGCAGACAGGGGGCTGCGACTGAAGCTTTCTTT.

J is TRBJ2-6 and V is TRBV25-1; D perhaps matches TRBD2 (5 bases). The germline V gene encodes CDR1 MGHDK and CDR2 SYGVNS. Trimming cost V 8 bases and J 0 bases, with 11 bases left between them. The CDR3 has 15 residues. The CDR3 sequence: CASGPTSSGANVLTF. The CDR3 DNA sequence: TGTGCCAGCGGCCCTACTAGCTCTGGGGCCAACGTCCTGACTTTC.

This clone has only a few counts. The rearrangement uses TRBV27 and TRBJ2-2, with D maybe TRBD2 (7 bases). The V end was cut by 5 bases, the J end by 0 bases, with 16 bases between. This CDR3 region has 17 residues. Looked up from germline, CDR1 is MNHEY and CDR2 is SMNVEV (reference sequence). CDR3 sequence: CASSLYGGLANTGELFF. In DNA, the CDR3 is TGTGCCAGCAGTCTGTACGGGGGGCTTGCGAACACCGGGGAGCTGTTTTTT.

This chain links TRBV7-8 with TRBJ1-1, with D possibly matching TRBD1 (6 bases). The CDR3 is made up of 15 amino acids. Deletions cut 3 bases from V and 1 base from J, with 12 bases between. The germline gives CDR1 SGHVS, CDR2 FQNEAQ. In DNA form, the CDR3 reads TGTGCCAGCAGCTTTACAGGGATTACGAACACTGAAGCTTTCTTT. Translating it yields CASSFTGITNTEAFF.

Here the CDR3 reads CASSFPRTGGFNTEAFF. The DNA for the CDR3 is TGTGCCAGCAGTTTTCCGAGGACAGGGGGTTTCAACACTGAAGCTTTCTTT. The V and J genes are TRBV28 and TRBJ1-1, with TRBD1 identical over 10 bases. Germline V gene lookup returns CDR1 MDHEN and CDR2 SYDVKM. The CDR3 length is 17 residues. The ends lost 3 bases at V and 2 bases at J; junction bases unmatched: 9.

This clone came up once. This chain links TRBV30 with TRBJ1-5; no reliable D call. CDR3 length equals 15 residues. Germline V gene data show CDR1 as GTSNPN and CDR2 as SVGIG (reference sequence). V gave up 3 bases and J gave up 0 bases, with 12 bases separating them. The CDR3 sequence: CAWSAGFYSNQPQHF. Written as DNA, the CDR3 is TGTGCCTGGAGCGCCGGGTTTTATAGCAATCAGCCCCAGCATTTT.

CDR3 nucleotides: TGTGCCAGCAGTTACTCACCACAGGGGTTTAACACTGAAGCTTTCTTT. It is translated as CASSYSPQGFNTEAFF. V is TRBV6-5 and J is TRBJ1-1, with 7 bases identical to TRBD1. This CDR3 spans 16 amino acids. Per the germline V gene, CDR1 is MNHEY and CDR2 is SVGAGI. Losses at the gene ends were 0 bases for V and 2 bases for J; bases not matched to a gene: 6.

This chain uses TRBV6-5 with TRBJ1-5; 9 bases fit TRBD1. After removal of 7 bases from V and 2 bases from J, the junction contained 6 bases not matched to a gene. In germline, CDR1 is MNHEY, CDR2 SVGAGI. The CDR3 contains 15 residues. The chain's CDR3 is CASKANRGRNQPQHF. DNA for the CDR3: TGTGCCAGCAAGGCGAACAGGGGGCGCAATCAGCCCCAGCATTTT.

The chain combines TRBV5-1 with TRBJ1-1; tentative D call: TRBD1 (6 bases). Looked up from germline, CDR1 is SGHRS and CDR2 is YFSETQ. The CDR3 has 13 residues. V lost 0 bases and J 8 bases, leaving 11 bases between the germline ends. The CDR3 bases are TGCGCCAGCAGCTTGGTACAGGGCAGAGAAGCTTTCTTT. It codes for CASSLVQGREAFF.

The genes are TRBV5-1 and TRBJ2-1; D is possibly TRBD1 (6 bases). Germline V gene data show CDR1 as SGHRS and CDR2 as YFSETQ. The CDR3 consists of 15 residues. V gave up 0 bases and J gave up 15 bases, with 22 bases separating them. This chain's CDR3 is CASSLAGTPGGFGFF. The CDR3 DNA follows: TGCGCCAGCAGCTTGGCCGGGACACCAGGTGGTTTTGGGTTCTTC.

This rearrangement joins TRBV5-6 to TRBJ1-1; D gene uncertain. Trimming pared 3 bases from V and 6 bases from J, leaving 12 bases between. Germline V gene data show CDR1 as SGHDT and CDR2 as YYEEEE. The CDR3 is 13 residues long. As DNA, the CDR3 is TGTGCCAGCAGCTATAGAGTAGCAGCTGAAGCTTTCTTT. Residues: CASSYRVAAEAFF.

This chain uses TRBV5-1 with TRBJ2-2; no definite D call. The CDR3 runs to 13 residues. V lost 0 bases and J 5 bases, leaving 5 bases between the germline ends. Per the germline V gene, CDR1 is SGHRS and CDR2 is YFSETQ. CDR3 residues: CASSLDPTGELFF. The CDR3 DNA reads TGCGCCAGCAGCTTGGATCCAACCGGGGAGCTGTTTTTT.

The CDR3 spells CASFQFSRNEQFF. In DNA form, the CDR3 reads TGTGCCAGCTTTCAGTTTTCGCGGAATGAGCAGTTCTTC. The chain is built from TRBV28 and TRBJ2-1; D not certain. V was clipped by 8 bases and J by 7 bases, with 15 bases between them. Germline V gene lookup returns CDR1 MDHEN and CDR2 SYDVKM. The CDR3 is 13 residues long.

The chain carries TRBV6-1 and TRBJ1-1; 9 bases align to TRBD1. The CDR3 length is 14 residues. CDR1 is MNHNS, CDR2 SASEGT, per germline. Unmatched junction bases numbered 4, after V lost 2 bases and J lost 6 bases. The CDR3, as DNA: TGTGCCAGCAGTGAACGGGACAGGGCCGCTGAAGCTTTCTTT. The encoded protein is CASSERDRAAEAFF.